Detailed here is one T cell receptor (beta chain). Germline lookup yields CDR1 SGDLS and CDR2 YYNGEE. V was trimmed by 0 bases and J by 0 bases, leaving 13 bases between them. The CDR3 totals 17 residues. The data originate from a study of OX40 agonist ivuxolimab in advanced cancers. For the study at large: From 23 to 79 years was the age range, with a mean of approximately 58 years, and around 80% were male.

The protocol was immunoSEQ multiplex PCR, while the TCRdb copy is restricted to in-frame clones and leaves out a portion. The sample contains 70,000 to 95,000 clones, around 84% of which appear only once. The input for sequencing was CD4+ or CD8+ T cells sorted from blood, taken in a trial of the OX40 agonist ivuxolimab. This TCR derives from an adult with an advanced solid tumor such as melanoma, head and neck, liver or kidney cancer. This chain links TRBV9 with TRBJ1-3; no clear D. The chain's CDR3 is CASSVDHVPNSGNTIYF. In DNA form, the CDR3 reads TGTGCCAGCAGCGTAGATCATGTGCCCAACTCTGGAAACACCATATATTTT.